Each of the 20 T cell receptor beta chains below was sequenced from the same sample in a study of blood T cell repertoires in COVID-19. Using immunoSEQ multiplex PCR, the repertoire was profiled, and TCRdb retains in-frame clones only, with some absent. The table shows 200,000 or so clones, with 80% to 90% occurring only once. The sequencing sample was made of PBMCs or T cells enriched from blood (not recorded which). These receptors were taken from a woman between 40 and 55 years old with acute COVID-19.

This chain links TRBV19 with TRBJ1-1; D is undetermined. CDR1 LNHDA and CDR2 SQIVND come from the germline V gene (reference sequence). Trimming left V 5 bases short and J 6 bases short, with 13 bases between. This CDR3 has 13 amino acids. The DNA of the CDR3 is TGTGCCAGTAGTGGGCAGAAGTCCGCTGAAGCTTTCTTT. Protein: CASSGQKSAEAFF.

A few counts support this clone. J is TRBJ1-4 and V is TRBV19, with D unresolved. Per the germline V gene, CDR1 is LNHDA and CDR2 is SQIVND (reference sequence). Trimming pared 10 bases from V and 4 bases from J, leaving 16 bases between. This CDR3 is 14 amino acids long. The CDR3, as DNA: TGTGCCACCGTGGCCAGCGGTTTTAATGAAAAACTGTTTTTT. Protein sequence: CATVASGFNEKLFF.

The chain joins TRBV6-5 to TRBJ2-7; 9 nucleotides agree with TRBD1. This CDR3 comprises 13 residues. Per the germline V gene, CDR1 is MNHEY and CDR2 is SVGAGI. With V trimmed by 7 bases and J by 1 base, 2 bases remained unmatched. CDR3 bases: TGTGCCAGCAAGGGACAGGGATCCTACGAGCAGTACTTC. Its translation: CASKGQGSYEQYF.

This chain connects TRBV19 to TRBJ1-6, with D unclear. The CDR3 runs to 14 residues. Deletions cut 1 base from V and 10 bases from J, with 11 bases between. Germline V gene data show CDR1 as LNHDA and CDR2 as SQIVND (reference sequence). This chain's CDR3 is CASSIVVRGSPLHF. The CDR3 DNA is TGTGCCAGTAGTATAGTTGTTCGGGGATCACCCCTCCACTTT. Full variable domain (missing parts from reference TRBV19 and TRBJ1-6): DGGITQSPKYLFRKEGQNVTLSCEQNLNHDAMYWYRQDPGQGLRLIYYSQIVNDFQKGDIAEGYSVSREKKESFPLTVTSAQKNPTAFYLCASSIVVRGSPLHFGNGTRLTVT.

The V gene is TRBV9, the J gene TRBJ1-2; the match to TRBD1 covers 7 bases. Unmatched junction bases numbered 4, after V lost 4 bases and J lost 4 bases. CDR3 size: 13 residues. Looked up from germline, CDR1 is SGDLS and CDR2 is YYNGEE. CDR3 nucleotide sequence: TGTGCCAGCAGCCGGGACAGCATCTATGGCTACACCTTC. This gives the protein CASSRDSIYGYTF.

The rearrangement joins TRBV6-1 to TRBJ1-1; 9 nucleotides align to TRBD1. CDR1 MNHNS and CDR2 SASEGT come from the germline V gene. CDR3 length: 15 amino acids. V lost 1 base, J lost 7 bases, and 7 bases stayed unmatched. CDR3 in DNA: TGTGCCAGCAGTGAAGTGGGACAGGGAAGGGATGAAGCTTTCTTT. This codes for CASSEVGQGRDEAFF.

This sequence joins TRBV24-1 and TRBJ1-1; possible D gene TRBD1, 6 bases. The CDR3 loop spans 15 amino acids. CDR1 and CDR2 from the germline V gene are KGHDR and SFDVKD. V was cut by 3 bases and J by 5 bases, with 15 bases left in between. CDR3 protein: CATSDATGSATEAFF. The CDR3 DNA reads TGTGCCACCAGTGATGCCACAGGGTCGGCGACTGAAGCTTTCTTT.

The V call is TRBV7-9, the J call TRBJ2-1; 9 positions match TRBD1. The germline gives CDR1 SEHNR, CDR2 FQNEAQ (reference sequence). The CDR3 extends over 15 amino acids. V shed 4 bases and J 7 bases; nucleotides not matched to a gene: 8. The CDR3 DNA follows: TGTGCCAGCAGCTCAGGACAGGGGCTCCAAAATGAGCAGTTCTTC. Residues: CASSSGQGLQNEQFF. The full variable domain, its missing parts supplied by reference TRBV7-9 and TRBJ2-1, is DTGVSQNPRHKITKRGQNVTFRCDPISEHNRLYWYRQTLGQGPEFLTYFQNEAQLEKSRLLSDRFSAERPKGSFSTLEIQRTEQGDSAMYLCASSSGQGLQNEQFFGPGTRLTVL.

This chain connects TRBV6-5 to TRBJ2-2; possible D gene TRBD1, 5 bases. Germline CDR1 is MNHEY and CDR2 is SVGAGI. The CDR3 length is 14 residues. V was clipped by 5 bases and J by 5 bases, with 12 bases between them. CDR3 DNA sequence: TGTGCCAGCAGTCGGACAACCCATACCGGGGAGCTGTTTTTT. Translated: CASSRTTHTGELFF.

J is TRBJ1-2 and V is TRBV19, with 8 bases identical to TRBD1. This CDR3 contains 16 residues. Germline CDR1 and CDR2: LNHDA and SQIVND (reference sequence). V gave up 5 bases and J gave up 3 bases; unmatched junction bases: 11. The CDR3 nucleotides are TGTGCCAGTAGTTGGGTTTCGGGACAGGCTTACTATGGCTACACCTTC. Protein sequence: CASSWVSGQAYYGYTF.

The V gene is TRBV9, the J gene TRBJ2-1; D gene ambiguous. Trimming cost V 0 bases and J 7 bases, with 14 bases left between them. Looked up from germline, CDR1 is SGDLS and CDR2 is YYNGEE. The CDR3 length is 15 residues. In DNA, the CDR3 is TGTGCCAGCAGCGTAGGGGTGGGCACGATGAATGAGCAGTTCTTC. Translation gives CASSVGVGTMNEQFF.

This rearrangement joins TRBV13 to TRBJ1-1; a weak D match, TRBD1 (5 bases). The germline V gene has CDR1 PRHDT and CDR2 FYEKMQ (reference sequence). V lost 1 base, J lost 2 bases, and 8 bases lay in between. The CDR3 totals 14 residues. DNA of the CDR3: TGTGCCAGCAGCTTAGTGACAGCAAACACTGAAGCTTTCTTT. This gives the protein CASSLVTANTEAFF.

This chain joins TRBV9 and TRBJ2-1, with 9 bases identical to TRBD2. The V gene end was trimmed by 4 bases and the J gene end by 3 bases; junction bases not matched to a gene: 8. This CDR3 region has 16 residues. The germline V gene has CDR1 SGDLS and CDR2 YYNGEE. The CDR3 loop reads CASSPRAGGDYNEQFF. DNA of the CDR3: TGTGCCAGCAGCCCCCGAGCGGGGGGCGACTACAATGAGCAGTTCTTC.

Here the CDR3 reads CASSAQGNTEAFF. CDR3 DNA sequence: TGTGCCAGCAGCGCACAGGGGAACACTGAAGCTTTCTTT. V gene TRBV9 combines with J gene TRBJ1-1; TRBD1 is a possible D gene (6 bases). Germline lookup yields CDR1 SGDLS and CDR2 YYNGEE. Trimming left V 3 bases short and J 1 base short, with 7 bases between. The CDR3 contains 13 residues.

This chain connects TRBV4-1 to TRBJ1-5; the D gene is possibly TRBD1 (5 bases). The V and J ends lost 0 bases and 5 bases respectively, with 20 bases between them. Germline V CDR1 and CDR2: MGHRA, YSYEKL. This CDR3 is built from 18 residues. The CDR3 loop reads CASSQDWGVSPRDQPQHF. The CDR3 nucleotides are TGCGCCAGCAGCCAAGATTGGGGGGTGTCCCCCAGGGATCAGCCCCAGCATTTT.

The V gene is TRBV5-1, the J gene TRBJ1-3, with 8 bases that match TRBD1. Germline assignment: CDR1 SGHRS and CDR2 YFSETQ. The CDR3 length is 17 residues. Trimming removed 4 bases from V and 0 bases from J; junction bases left unmatched: 9. The CDR3 coding sequence is TGCGCCAGCAGCCCGCAGGGGGCCCTGATCTCTGGAAACACCATATATTTT. Its protein is CASSPQGALISGNTIYF.

This clone was counted once. V and J are TRBV12-5 and TRBJ2-2; the match to TRBD1 covers 8 bases. There are 18 residues in the CDR3. V lost 1 base, J lost 2 bases, and 9 bases stayed unmatched. CDR1 is LGHNT and CDR2 is FRNRAP in the germline V gene. CDR3 in DNA: TGTGCTAGTGGTTTGGCCACAGGGGGGCACTTCAACACCGGGGAGCTGTTTTTT. It specifies CASGLATGGHFNTGELFF.

The rearrangement links TRBV29-1 to TRBJ2-3; D not certain. The germline V gene encodes CDR1 SQVTM and CDR2 ANQGSEA. V lost 3 bases and J lost 2, with 6 bases in between. The CDR3 sequence is 12 residues long. This CDR3 reads CSVDTITDTQYF. In nucleotides, the CDR3 is TGCAGCGTTGATACTATCACAGATACGCAGTATTTT.

CDR3 protein: CASSQIWGQGSGYTF. CDR3 nucleotide sequence: TGCGCCAGCAGCCAAATATGGGGGCAGGGAAGCGGCTACACCTTC. V usage is TRBV4-1 and J usage is TRBJ1-2; possible D gene TRBD1, 6 bases. The CDR3 length is 15 residues. Germline CDR1 MGHRA, CDR2 YSYEKL. V was clipped by 2 bases and J by 8 bases, with 18 bases between them.

This sequence joins TRBV5-1 and TRBJ1-4; the match to TRBD1 covers 7 bases. V gave up 0 bases and J gave up 8 bases; unmatched junction bases: 10. The CDR3 length is 16 residues. Germline assignment: CDR1 SGHRS and CDR2 YFSETQ. This chain's CDR3 is CASSLEGGRVEEKLFF. The CDR3 DNA sequence: TGCGCCAGCAGCTTGGAAGGGGGCAGGGTGGAGGAAAAACTGTTTTTT.